The next 14 T cell receptor beta chains were all read from a single sample in a study of naive and memory T cell subsets. Alpha and beta constant region primers primed reverse transcription for blood and skin samples. MiXCR, run by TCRdb on the 5' RACE reads, gives a single entry per CDR3 protein. Among about 26,000 distinct CDR3 sequences listed, under 25% were seen once. RNA was extracted from 2 to 3 ml of whole blood of healthy adults. The receptors come from a female donor in good health.

This clonotype was found many times. The chain carries TRBV24-1 and TRBJ2-1; 12 bases are shared with TRBD2. The V segment lost 3 bases and the J segment 8 bases; nucleotides outside the gene matches: 7. The CDR3 is 16 residues long. The germline V gene has CDR1 KGHDR and CDR2 SFDVKD. The CDR3 bases are TGTGCCACCAGTGATCCCCGACTAGCGGGAGTTTATGAGCAGTTCTTC. This codes for CATSDPRLAGVYEQFF.

This clonotype qualifies as medium-sized (0.01 to 0.1%). The rearrangement links TRBV7-6 to TRBJ2-7, with 15 bases that match TRBD2. This CDR3 contains 16 residues. Germline trimming cut 5 bases from V and 6 bases from J; bases unmatched to any gene: 8. Germline CDR1 reads SGHVS; CDR2 reads FNYEAQ. This chain's CDR3 is CASSIRSGLAGGEQYF. Written as DNA, the CDR3 is TGTGCCAGCAGCATACGCTCGGGACTAGCGGGGGGCGAGCAGTACTTC.

The chain joins TRBV4-3 to TRBJ2-3; 7 bases align to TRBD1. The CDR3 runs 15 residues. Germline V gives CDR1 LGHNA, CDR2 YSLEER. The J segment lost 3 bases and the V segment lost 2 bases, leaving 5 bases of the junction unmatched. The CDR3 nucleotides read TGCGCCAGCAGCCAAAGACAGGGTCCGACAGATACGCAGTATTTT. Translation: CASSQRQGPTDTQYF.

The V gene is TRBV7-9, the J gene TRBJ1-2; D may be TRBD1 (5 bases). The CDR3 sequence is 14 residues long. V dropped 5 bases and J dropped 1 base, with 11 bases sitting between them. Germline CDR1 reads SEHNR; CDR2 reads FQNEAQ (reference sequence). The CDR3 region is CASSQRQYNYGYTF. The CDR3 DNA reads TGTGCCAGCAGCCAAAGACAGTATAACTATGGCTACACCTTC.

This clonotype appeared a few times. This chain links TRBV6-5 with TRBJ2-1; D may correspond to TRBD1 or TRBD2 (6 bases each). Germline V gene data show CDR1 as MNHEY and CDR2 as SVGAGI. V was shortened by 0 bases and J by 13 bases, with 13 bases between the two germline ends. CDR3 length equals 13 residues. The CDR3 DNA reads TGTGCCAGCAGTTACTCGGTTGGGGGGCAACAGTTCTTC. It encodes CASSYSVGGQQFF.

The chain couples TRBV29-1 to TRBJ2-1; 8 nucleotides agree with TRBD2. The CDR3 has 17 amino acids. The V segment lost 2 bases and the J segment 0 bases; nucleotides outside the gene matches: 9. Germline V gene data show CDR1 as SQVTM and CDR2 as ANQGSEA. This chain's CDR3 is CSVEPRSREASYNEQFF. CDR3 nucleotide sequence: TGCAGCGTTGAACCCCGATCGCGGGAGGCCTCCTACAATGAGCAGTTCTTC.

By sample fraction, this clonotype is medium-sized. The rearrangement links TRBV27 to TRBJ2-3, with TRBD1 matching over 9 bases. The CDR3 contains 14 residues. The ends lost 4 bases at V and 4 bases at J; junction bases unmatched: 3. Germline V gives CDR1 MNHEY, CDR2 SMNVEV (reference sequence). The CDR3 nucleotides are TGTGCCAGCAGTTCGAGGACAGGGGCAGATACGCAGTATTTT. It translates to CASSSRTGADTQYF.

This chain joins TRBV11-2 and TRBJ2-1; D not certain. Per the germline V gene, CDR1 is SGHAT and CDR2 is FQNNGV. Trimming shortened V by 0 bases and J by 7 bases, and 10 bases separated the two germline ends. CDR3 length equals 14 residues. The CDR3 here is CASSLDLLRNEQFF. The CDR3 DNA reads TGTGCCAGCAGCTTAGATCTCCTCCGAAATGAGCAGTTCTTC.

This clonotype was recorded at least ten times. This sequence joins TRBV7-9 and TRBJ1-5, with D perhaps matching TRBD1 (5 bases). Per the germline V gene, CDR1 is SEHNR and CDR2 is FQNEAQ (reference sequence). The CDR3 totals 14 residues. V shed 2 bases and J shed 1 base, with 6 bases lying between them. The CDR3 reads CASSLWDSNQPQHF. DNA for the CDR3: TGTGCCAGCAGCTTATGGGACAGCAATCAGCCCCAGCATTTT.

This clonotype was detected only a few times. The rearrangement links TRBV6-5 to TRBJ2-3, with 11 positions matching TRBD1. Trimming at V came to 5 bases and at J to 3 bases, leaving 4 bases not matched to a gene. CDR3 length: 15 amino acids. Germline V gene lookup returns CDR1 MNHEY and CDR2 SVGAGI. This CDR3 is CASSLGQGATDTQYF. The CDR3 region has the DNA TGTGCCAGCAGTCTTGGACAGGGGGCGACAGATACGCAGTATTTT.

This chain connects TRBV6-5 to TRBJ2-1; no reliable D call. V lost 8 bases and J lost 1, with 9 bases in between. Per the germline V gene, CDR1 is MNHEY and CDR2 is SVGAGI. The CDR3 covers 13 residues. The CDR3 DNA follows: TGTGCCAGCCGACCCGGGTCCTACAATGAGCAGTTCTTC. It encodes CASRPGSYNEQFF.

The V call is TRBV29-1, the J call TRBJ2-1, with D possibly TRBD2 on 5 matching bases. Looked up from germline, CDR1 is SQVTM and CDR2 is ANQGSEA. There are 13 residues in the CDR3. Trimming took 4 bases from V and 9 from J, leaving 16 bases between them. The CDR3 bases are TGCAGCGTTGGTCTAGCCATAGGCGGTGAGCAGTTCTTC. Its translation: CSVGLAIGGEQFF.

This clonotype was recorded a few times. The V call is TRBV11-2, the J call TRBJ2-7, with D unresolved. This CDR3 is 11 amino acids long. Germline lookup yields CDR1 SGHAT and CDR2 FQNNGV. V lost 9 bases to trimming and J lost 4 bases, with 10 bases between them. CDR3 bases: TGTGCCAGTATTATGTCGTACGAGCAGTACTTC. Its translation: CASIMSYEQYF.

In its sample, this clonotype was seen many times. This chain links TRBV6-1 with TRBJ1-2; D is undetermined. V dropped 4 bases and J dropped 7 bases, with 13 bases sitting between them. Germline V gene sequence: CDR1 MNHNS, CDR2 SASEGT. The CDR3 totals 13 residues. The CDR3 loop reads CASSAQGIIGYTF. CDR3 DNA sequence: TGTGCCAGCAGTGCACAAGGAATCATTGGCTACACCTTC.